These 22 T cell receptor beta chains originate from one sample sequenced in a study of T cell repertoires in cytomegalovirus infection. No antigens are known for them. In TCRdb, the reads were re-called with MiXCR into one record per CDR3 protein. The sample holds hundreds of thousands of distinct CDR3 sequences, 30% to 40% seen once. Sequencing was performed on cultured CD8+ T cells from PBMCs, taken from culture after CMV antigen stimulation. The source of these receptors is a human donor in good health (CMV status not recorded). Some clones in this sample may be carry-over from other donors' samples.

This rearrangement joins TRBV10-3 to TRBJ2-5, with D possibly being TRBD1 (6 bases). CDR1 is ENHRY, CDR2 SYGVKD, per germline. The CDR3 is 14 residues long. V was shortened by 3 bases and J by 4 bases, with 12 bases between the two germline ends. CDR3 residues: CAISDLGAGETQYF. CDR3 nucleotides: TGTGCCATCAGTGACTTGGGGGCCGGAGAGACCCAGTACTTC.

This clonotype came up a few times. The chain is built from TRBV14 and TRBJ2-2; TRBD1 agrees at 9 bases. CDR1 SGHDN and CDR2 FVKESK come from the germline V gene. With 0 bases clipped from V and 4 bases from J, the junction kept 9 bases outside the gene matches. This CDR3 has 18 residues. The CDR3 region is CASSQDHWRTGVTGELFF. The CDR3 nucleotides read TGTGCCAGCAGCCAAGATCACTGGAGGACAGGGGTCACCGGGGAGCTGTTTTTT.

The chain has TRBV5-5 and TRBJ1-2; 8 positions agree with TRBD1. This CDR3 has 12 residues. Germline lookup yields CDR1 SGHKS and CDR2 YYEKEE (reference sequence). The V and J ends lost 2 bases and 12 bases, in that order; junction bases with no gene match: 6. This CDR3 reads CASSFGQGEDTF. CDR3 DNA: TGTGCCAGCAGCTTCGGACAGGGAGAGGACACCTTC.

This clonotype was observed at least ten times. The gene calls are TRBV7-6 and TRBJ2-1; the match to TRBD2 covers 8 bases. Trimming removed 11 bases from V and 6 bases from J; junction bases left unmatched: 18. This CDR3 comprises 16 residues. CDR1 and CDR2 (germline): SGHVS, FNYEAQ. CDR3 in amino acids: CASLEIAGTLGNEQFF. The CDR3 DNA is TGTGCCTCCCTCGAAATAGCGGGGACCCTGGGCAATGAGCAGTTCTTC.

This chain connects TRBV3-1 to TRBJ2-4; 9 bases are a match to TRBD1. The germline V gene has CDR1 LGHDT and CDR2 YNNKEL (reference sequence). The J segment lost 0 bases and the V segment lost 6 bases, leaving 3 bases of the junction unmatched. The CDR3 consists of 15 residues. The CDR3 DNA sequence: TGTGCCAGCAGGCGGACAGGGGAAGCCAAAAACATTCAGTACTTC. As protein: CASRRTGEAKNIQYF.

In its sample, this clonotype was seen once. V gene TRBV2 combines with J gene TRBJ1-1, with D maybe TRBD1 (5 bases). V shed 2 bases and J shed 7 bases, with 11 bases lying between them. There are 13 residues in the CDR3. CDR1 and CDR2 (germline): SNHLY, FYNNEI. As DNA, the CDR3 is TGTGCCAGCAGTGAACCGGGGCCGGATGAAGCTTTCTTT. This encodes CASSEPGPDEAFF.

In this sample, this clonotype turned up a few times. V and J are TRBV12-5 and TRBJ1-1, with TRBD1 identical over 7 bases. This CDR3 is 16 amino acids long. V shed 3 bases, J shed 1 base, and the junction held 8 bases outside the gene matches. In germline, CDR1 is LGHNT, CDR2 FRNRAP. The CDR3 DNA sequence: TGTGCTAGTGGTTTCTCACCGGGACAGAAGAACACTGAAGCTTTCTTT. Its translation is CASGFSPGQKNTEAFF.

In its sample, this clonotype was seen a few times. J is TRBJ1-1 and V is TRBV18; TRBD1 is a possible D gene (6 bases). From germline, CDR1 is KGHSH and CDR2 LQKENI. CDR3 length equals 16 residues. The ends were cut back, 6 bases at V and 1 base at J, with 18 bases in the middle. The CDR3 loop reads CASSRTRQVANTEAFF. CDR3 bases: TGTGCCAGCTCGAGAACCCGACAGGTGGCGAACACTGAAGCTTTCTTT. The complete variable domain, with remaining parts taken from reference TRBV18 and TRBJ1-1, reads NAGVMQNPRHLVRRRGQEARLRCSPMKGHSHVYWYRQLPEEGLKFMVYLQKENIIDESGMPKERFSAEFPKEGPSILRIQQVVRGDSAAYFCASSRTRQVANTEAFFGQGTRLTVV.

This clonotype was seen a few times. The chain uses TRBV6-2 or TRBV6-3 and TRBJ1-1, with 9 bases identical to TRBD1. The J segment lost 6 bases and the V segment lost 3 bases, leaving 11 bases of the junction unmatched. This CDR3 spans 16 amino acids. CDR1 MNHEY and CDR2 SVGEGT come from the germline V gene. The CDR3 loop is CASSYGQGPQHSEAFF. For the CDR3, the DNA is TGTGCCAGCAGTTATGGACAGGGGCCGCAGCATTCTGAAGCTTTCTTT.

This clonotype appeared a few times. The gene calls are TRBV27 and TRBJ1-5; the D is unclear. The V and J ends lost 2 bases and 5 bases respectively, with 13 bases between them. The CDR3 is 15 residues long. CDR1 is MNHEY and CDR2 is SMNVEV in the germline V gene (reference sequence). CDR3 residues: CASSLIWAGDQPQHF. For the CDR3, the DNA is TGTGCCAGCAGTTTAATCTGGGCAGGTGATCAGCCCCAGCATTTT.

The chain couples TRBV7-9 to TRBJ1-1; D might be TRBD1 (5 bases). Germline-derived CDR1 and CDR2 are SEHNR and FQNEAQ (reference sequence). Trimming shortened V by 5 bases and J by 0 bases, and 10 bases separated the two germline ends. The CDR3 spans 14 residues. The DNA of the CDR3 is TGTGCCAGCAGCCGCGGGACTCTGAACACTGAAGCTTTCTTT. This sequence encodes CASSRGTLNTEAFF.

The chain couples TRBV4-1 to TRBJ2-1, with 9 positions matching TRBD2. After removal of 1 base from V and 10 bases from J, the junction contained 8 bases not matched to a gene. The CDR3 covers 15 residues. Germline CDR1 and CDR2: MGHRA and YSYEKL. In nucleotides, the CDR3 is TGCGCCAGCAGCCAAGTACGCGGGGGGGCCAGGGAGCAGTTCTTC. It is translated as CASSQVRGGAREQFF.

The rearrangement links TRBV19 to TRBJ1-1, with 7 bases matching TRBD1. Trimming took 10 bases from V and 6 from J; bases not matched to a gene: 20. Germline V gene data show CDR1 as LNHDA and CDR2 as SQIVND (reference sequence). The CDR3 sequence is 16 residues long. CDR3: CATSEGQMNMFAEAFF. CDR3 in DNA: TGTGCCACTAGCGAGGGACAGATGAACATGTTCGCTGAAGCTTTCTTT.

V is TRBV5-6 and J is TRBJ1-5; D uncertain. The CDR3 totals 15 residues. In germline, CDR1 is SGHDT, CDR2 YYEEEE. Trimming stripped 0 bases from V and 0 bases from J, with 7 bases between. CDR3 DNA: TGTGCCAGCAGCTTGGGTCTTACTAGCAATCAGCCCCAGCATTTT. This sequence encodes CASSLGLTSNQPQHF. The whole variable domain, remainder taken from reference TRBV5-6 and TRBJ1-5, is DAGVTQSPTHLIKTRGQQVTLRCSPKSGHDTVSWYQQALGQGPQFIFQYYEEEERQRGNFPDRFSGHQFPNYSSELNVNALLLGDSALYLCASSLGLTSNQPQHFGDGTRLSIL.

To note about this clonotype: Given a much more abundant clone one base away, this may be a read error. The CDR3 bases are TGTGCCAGCAGTTACGTGGGCAGAAGCCCTGGGGCCAACGTCCTGACTTTC. Protein: CASSYVGRSPGANVLTF. The rearrangement uses TRBV6-2 or TRBV6-3 and TRBJ2-6; D is unclear. Trimming cost V 2 bases and J 2 bases, with 13 bases left between them. The CDR3 has 17 amino acids. CDR1 is MNHEY and CDR2 is SVGEGT in the germline V gene.

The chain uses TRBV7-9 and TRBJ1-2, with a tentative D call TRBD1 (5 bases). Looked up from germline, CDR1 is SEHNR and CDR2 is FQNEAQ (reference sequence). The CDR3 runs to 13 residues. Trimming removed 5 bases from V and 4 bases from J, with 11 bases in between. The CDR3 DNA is TGTGCCAGCAGCGGGGGTTTCACCTATGGCTACACCTTC. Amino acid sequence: CASSGGFTYGYTF. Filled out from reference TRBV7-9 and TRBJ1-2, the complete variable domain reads DTGVSQNPRHKITKRGQNVTFRCDPISEHNRLYWYRQTLGQGPEFLTYFQNEAQLEKSRLLSDRFSAERPKGSFSTLEIQRTEQGDSAMYLCASSGGFTYGYTFGSGTRLTVV.

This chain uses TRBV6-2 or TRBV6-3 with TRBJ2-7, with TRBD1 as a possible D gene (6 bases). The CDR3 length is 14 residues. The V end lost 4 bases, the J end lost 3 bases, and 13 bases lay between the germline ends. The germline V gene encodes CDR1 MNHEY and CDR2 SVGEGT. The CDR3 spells CASSSLRDNYEQYV. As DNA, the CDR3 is TGTGCCAGCAGTTCCCTCCGGGACAACTACGAGCAGTACGTC.

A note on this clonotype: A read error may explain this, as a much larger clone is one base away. DNA of the CDR3: TGTACCAGCAGTTTTTGGGGCGGACAGGGGCTGTCTGGAAACACCATATATTTT. Its translation: CTSSFWGGQGLSGNTIYF. This chain connects TRBV12-3 or TRBV12-4 to TRBJ1-3; 9 positions match TRBD1. The CDR3 covers 18 residues.

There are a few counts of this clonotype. The CDR3 bases are TGTGCCAGCAGTTTTCTGACAGGGGATGGCTACACCTTC. Protein sequence: CASSFLTGDGYTF. V is TRBV12-3 or TRBV12-4 and J is TRBJ1-2; 8 nucleotides agree with TRBD1. The CDR3 is 13 residues long. The V segment lost 3 bases and the J segment 6 bases; nucleotides outside the gene matches: 3.

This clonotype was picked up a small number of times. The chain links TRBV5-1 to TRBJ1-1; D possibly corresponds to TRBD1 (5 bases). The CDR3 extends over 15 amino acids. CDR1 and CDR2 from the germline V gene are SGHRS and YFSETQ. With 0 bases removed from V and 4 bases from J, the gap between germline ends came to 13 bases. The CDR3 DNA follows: TGCGCCAGCAGCTTGGCCGGGACGGCGGGCACTGAAGCTTTCTTT. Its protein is CASSLAGTAGTEAFF.

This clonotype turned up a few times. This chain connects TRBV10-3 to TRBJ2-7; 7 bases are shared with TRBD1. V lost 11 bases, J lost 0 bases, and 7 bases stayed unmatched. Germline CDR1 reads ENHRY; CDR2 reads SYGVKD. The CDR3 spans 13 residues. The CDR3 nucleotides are TGTGCCGTCCGGGACAGCAGCTCCTACGAGCAGTACGTC. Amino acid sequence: CAVRDSSSYEQYV.

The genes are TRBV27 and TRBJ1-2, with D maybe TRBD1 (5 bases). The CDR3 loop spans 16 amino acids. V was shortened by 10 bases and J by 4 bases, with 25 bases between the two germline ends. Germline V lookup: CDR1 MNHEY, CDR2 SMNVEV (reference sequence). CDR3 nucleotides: TGTGCCAACAGCCCTACCGCCACTACAGGAGTCTATGGCTACACCTTC. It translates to CANSPTATTGVYGYTF.